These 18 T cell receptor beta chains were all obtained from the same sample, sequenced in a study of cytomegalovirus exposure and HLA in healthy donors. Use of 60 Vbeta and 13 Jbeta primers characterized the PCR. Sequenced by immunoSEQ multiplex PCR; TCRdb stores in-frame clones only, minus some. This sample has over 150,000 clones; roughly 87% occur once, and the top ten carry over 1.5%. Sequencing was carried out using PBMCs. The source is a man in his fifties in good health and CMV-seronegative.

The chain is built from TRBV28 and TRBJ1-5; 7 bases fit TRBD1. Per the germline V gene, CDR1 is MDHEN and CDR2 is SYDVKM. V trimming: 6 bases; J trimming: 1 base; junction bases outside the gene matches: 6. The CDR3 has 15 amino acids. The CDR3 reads CASRIPQGSNQPQHF. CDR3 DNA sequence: TGTGCCAGCAGAATTCCACAGGGGAGCAATCAGCCCCAGCATTTT.

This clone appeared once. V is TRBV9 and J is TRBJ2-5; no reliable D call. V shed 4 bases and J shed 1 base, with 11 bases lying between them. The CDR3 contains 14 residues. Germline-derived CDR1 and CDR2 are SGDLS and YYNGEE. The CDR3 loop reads CASSSPGIQETQYF. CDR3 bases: TGTGCCAGCAGCTCGCCGGGTATCCAAGAGACCCAGTACTTC. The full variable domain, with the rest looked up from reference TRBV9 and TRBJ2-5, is DSGVTQTPKHLITATGQRVTLRCSPRSGDLSVYWYQQSLDQGLQFLIQYYNGEERAKGNILERFSAQQFPDLHSELNLSSLELGDSALYFCASSSPGIQETQYFGPGTRLLVL.

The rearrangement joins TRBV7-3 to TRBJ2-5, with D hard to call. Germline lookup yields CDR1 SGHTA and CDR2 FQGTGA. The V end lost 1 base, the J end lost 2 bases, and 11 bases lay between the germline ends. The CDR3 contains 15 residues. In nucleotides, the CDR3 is TGTGCCAGCAGCTTAAAGCCTTCGGTGCAAGAGACCCAGTACTTC. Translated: CASSLKPSVQETQYF. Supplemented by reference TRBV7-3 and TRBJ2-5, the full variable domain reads GAGVSQTPSNKVTEKGKYVELRCDPISGHTALYWYRQSLGQGPEFLIYFQGTGAADDSGLPNDRFFAVRPEGSVSTLKIQRTERGDSAVYLCASSLKPSVQETQYFGPGTRLLVL.

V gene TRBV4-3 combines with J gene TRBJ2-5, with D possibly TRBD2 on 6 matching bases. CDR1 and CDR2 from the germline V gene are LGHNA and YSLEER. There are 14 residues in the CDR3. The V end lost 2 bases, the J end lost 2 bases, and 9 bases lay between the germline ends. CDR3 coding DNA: TGCGCCAGCAGCCAAACGGGGGATCAAGAGACCCAGTACTTC. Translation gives CASSQTGDQETQYF.

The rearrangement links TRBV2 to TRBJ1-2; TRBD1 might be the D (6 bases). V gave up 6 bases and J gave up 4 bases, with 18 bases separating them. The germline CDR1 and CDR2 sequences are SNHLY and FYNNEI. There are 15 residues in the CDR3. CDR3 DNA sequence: TGTGCCAGCAGGGAGGAGCAGGGGAGTGGCTATGGCTACACCTTC. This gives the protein CASREEQGSGYGYTF.

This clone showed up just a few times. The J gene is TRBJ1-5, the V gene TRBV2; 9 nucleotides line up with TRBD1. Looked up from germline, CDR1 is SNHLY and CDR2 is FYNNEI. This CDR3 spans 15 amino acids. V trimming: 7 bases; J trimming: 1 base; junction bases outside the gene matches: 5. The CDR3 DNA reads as TGTGCCAGCAAGGGACAGGGAATGAGCAATCAGCCCCAGCATTTT. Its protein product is CASKGQGMSNQPQHF.

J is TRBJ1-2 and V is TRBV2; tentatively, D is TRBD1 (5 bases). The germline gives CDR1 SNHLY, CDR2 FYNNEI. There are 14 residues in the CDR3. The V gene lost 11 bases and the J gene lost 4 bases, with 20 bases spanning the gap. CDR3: CAGRFGGDSYGYTF. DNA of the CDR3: TGTGCCGGGCGGTTCGGGGGAGATAGCTATGGCTACACCTTC. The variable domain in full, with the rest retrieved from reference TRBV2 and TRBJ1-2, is EPEVTQTPSHQVTQMGQEVILRCVPISNHLYFYWYRQILGQKVEFLVSFYNNEISEKSEIFDDQFSVERPDGSNFTLKIRSTKLEDSAMYFCAGRFGGDSYGYTFGSGTRLTVV.

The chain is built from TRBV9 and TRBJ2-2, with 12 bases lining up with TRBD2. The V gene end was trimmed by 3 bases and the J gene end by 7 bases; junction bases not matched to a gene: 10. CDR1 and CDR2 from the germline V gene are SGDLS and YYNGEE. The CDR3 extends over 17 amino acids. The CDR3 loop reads CASSDSTSGRSHGELFF. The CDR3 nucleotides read TGTGCCAGCAGCGACTCGACTAGCGGGAGATCGCACGGGGAGCTGTTTTTT.

The CDR3 loop reads CASSLGGKGGSDTQYF. CDR3 DNA sequence: TGTGCCAGCAGCCTAGGGGGAAAAGGAGGCTCGGATACGCAGTATTTT. The V call is TRBV7-2, the J call TRBJ2-3, with D maybe TRBD1 (6 bases). The V end lost 5 bases, the J end lost 6 bases, and 21 bases lay between the germline ends. Germline V gene data show CDR1 as SGHTA and CDR2 as FQGNSA. The CDR3 covers 16 residues.

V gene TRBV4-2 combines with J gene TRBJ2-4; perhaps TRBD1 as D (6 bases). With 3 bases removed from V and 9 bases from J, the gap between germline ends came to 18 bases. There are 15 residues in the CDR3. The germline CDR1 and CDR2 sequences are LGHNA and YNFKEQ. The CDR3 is CASSQGASGWGIQYF. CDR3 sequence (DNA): TGTGCCAGCAGCCAGGGGGCGTCGGGATGGGGCATTCAGTACTTC.

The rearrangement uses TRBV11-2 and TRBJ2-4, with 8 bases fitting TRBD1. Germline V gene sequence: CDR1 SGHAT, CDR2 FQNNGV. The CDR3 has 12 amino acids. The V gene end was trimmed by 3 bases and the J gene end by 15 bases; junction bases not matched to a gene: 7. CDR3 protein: CASSFNPGTGYF. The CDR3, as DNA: TGTGCCAGCAGCTTCAACCCCGGGACAGGGTACTTC.

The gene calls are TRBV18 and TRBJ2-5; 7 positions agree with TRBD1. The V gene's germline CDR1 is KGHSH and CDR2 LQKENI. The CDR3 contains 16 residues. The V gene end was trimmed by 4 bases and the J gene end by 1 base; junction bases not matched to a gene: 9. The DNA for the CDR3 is TGTGCCAGCTCACAGACGGGACAGTCTACCCAAGAGACCCAGTACTTC. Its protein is CASSQTGQSTQETQYF.

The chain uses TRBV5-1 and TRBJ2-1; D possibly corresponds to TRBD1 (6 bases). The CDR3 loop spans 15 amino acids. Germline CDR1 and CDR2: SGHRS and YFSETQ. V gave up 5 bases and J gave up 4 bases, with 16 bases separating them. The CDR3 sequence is CASRSGTRPYNEQFF. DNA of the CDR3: TGCGCCAGCAGGTCCGGGACACGACCTTACAATGAGCAGTTCTTC.

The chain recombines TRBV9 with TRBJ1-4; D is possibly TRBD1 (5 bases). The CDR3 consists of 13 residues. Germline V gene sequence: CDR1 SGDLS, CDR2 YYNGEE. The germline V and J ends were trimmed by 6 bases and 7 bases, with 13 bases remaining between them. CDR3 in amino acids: CASIGWRGEKLFF. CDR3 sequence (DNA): TGTGCCAGCATTGGATGGAGGGGTGAAAAACTGTTTTTT.

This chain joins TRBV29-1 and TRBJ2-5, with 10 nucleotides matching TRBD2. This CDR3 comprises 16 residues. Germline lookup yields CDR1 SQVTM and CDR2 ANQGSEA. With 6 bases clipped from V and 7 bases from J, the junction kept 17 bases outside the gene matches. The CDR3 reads CSVYHSGLADSRTQYF. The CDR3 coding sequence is TGCAGCGTCTACCATTCCGGACTAGCGGATAGTAGGACCCAGTACTTC. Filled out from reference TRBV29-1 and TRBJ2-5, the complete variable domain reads SAVISQKPSRDICQRGTSLTIQCQVDSQVTMMFWYRQQPGQSLTLIATANQGSEATYESGFVIDKFPISRPNLTFSTLTVSNMSPEDSSIYLCSVYHSGLADSRTQYFGPGTRLLVL.

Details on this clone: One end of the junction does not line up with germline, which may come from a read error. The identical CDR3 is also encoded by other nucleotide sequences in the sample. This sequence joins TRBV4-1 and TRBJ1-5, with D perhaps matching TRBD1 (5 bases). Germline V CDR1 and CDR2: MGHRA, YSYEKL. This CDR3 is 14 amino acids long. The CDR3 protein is CASSQKDTDQPQHF. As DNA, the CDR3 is TGCGCCAGTAGCCAAAAGGACACAGATCAGCCCCAGCATTTT.

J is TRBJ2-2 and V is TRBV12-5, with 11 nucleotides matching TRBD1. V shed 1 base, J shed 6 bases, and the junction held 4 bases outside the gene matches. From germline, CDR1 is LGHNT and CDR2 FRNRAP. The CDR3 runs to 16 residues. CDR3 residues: CASGLDPGQGAGELFF. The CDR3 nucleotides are TGTGCTAGTGGTTTGGATCCGGGACAGGGGGCCGGGGAGCTGTTTTTT.

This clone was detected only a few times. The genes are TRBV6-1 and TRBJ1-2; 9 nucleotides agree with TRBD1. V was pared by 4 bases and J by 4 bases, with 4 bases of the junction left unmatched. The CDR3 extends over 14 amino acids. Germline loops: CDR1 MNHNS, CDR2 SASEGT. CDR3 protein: CASSGTGEAYGYTF. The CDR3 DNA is TGTGCCAGCAGTGGGACAGGGGAGGCCTATGGCTACACCTTC.